This T cell receptor beta chain was recorded in a study of control samples from healthy donors and cancer patients. Here immunoSEQ multiplex PCR was the method, and the copy in TCRdb shows in-frame clones only, minus some. The data contain about 150,000 clones, 93% of them singletons. Germline V CDR1 and CDR2: SGHTS, YDEGEE. There are 14 residues in the CDR3. V dropped 4 bases and J dropped 3 bases, with 14 bases sitting between them. J is TRBJ2-7 and V is TRBV5-8; possible D gene TRBD2, 6 bases. The sample was blood. This clonotype was obtained from a man between 18 and 29 years old in good health. The CDR3 nucleotides read TGTGCCAGCAGCCTGGACTGGAGGGACTACGAGCAGTACTTC. This sequence encodes CASSLDWRDYEQYF.